The 9 T cell receptor beta chains given below trace back to one sample, sequenced in a study of blood T cell repertoires in COVID-19. Sequenced by immunoSEQ multiplex PCR; TCRdb stores in-frame clones only, minus some. The table lists 65,000 or so clones, just under 85% of them singletons. Sequenced: peripheral blood. The receptors here all came from a man aged 55 to 69 with acute or convalescent COVID-19.

This clone appeared a few times. The genes are TRBV5-1 and TRBJ2-5; perhaps TRBD1 as D (6 bases). The CDR3 has 15 residues. The V end lost 0 bases, the J end lost 5 bases, and 14 bases lay between the germline ends. Germline V lookup: CDR1 SGHRS, CDR2 YFSETQ. The CDR3 region is CASSLARQDFETQYF. In nucleotides, the CDR3 is TGCGCCAGCAGCTTGGCAAGACAGGATTTTGAGACCCAGTACTTC.

The chain is built from TRBV13 and TRBJ2-3, with 12 positions matching TRBD2. V was pared by 4 bases and J by 7 bases, with 6 bases of the junction left unmatched. This CDR3 spans 15 amino acids. Germline-derived CDR1 and CDR2 are PRHDT and FYEKMQ (reference sequence). The CDR3 sequence: CASSSWTSGAYTQYF. The CDR3 nucleotides read TGTGCCAGCAGCTCCTGGACTAGCGGGGCCTATACGCAGTATTTT.

V usage is TRBV7-2 and J usage is TRBJ2-3, with TRBD2 as a possible D gene (5 bases). With 2 bases removed from V and 5 bases from J, the gap between germline ends came to 14 bases. The CDR3 totals 15 residues. The germline CDR1 and CDR2 sequences are SGHTA and FQGNSA. DNA for the CDR3: TGTGCCAGCAGCTTAAGCGGCTATGCGGAAGATACGCAGTATTTT. Protein: CASSLSGYAEDTQYF.

The table lists this clone with a few counts. The chain has TRBV27 and TRBJ1-1, with a possible D match to TRBD1 (5 bases). The CDR3 contains 14 residues. The ends were cut back, 7 bases at V and 3 bases at J, with 15 bases in the middle. CDR1 MNHEY and CDR2 SMNVEV come from the germline V gene (reference sequence). The CDR3 DNA is TGTGCCAGCACCTCCGGGGGAAGTTACACTGAAGCTTTCTTT. Protein: CASTSGGSYTEAFF.

The rearrangement links TRBV5-5 to TRBJ2-3; 11 nucleotides match TRBD1. The ends lost 4 bases at V and 4 bases at J; junction bases unmatched: 8. Germline lookup yields CDR1 SGHKS and CDR2 YYEKEE (reference sequence). The CDR3 runs to 16 residues. In nucleotides, the CDR3 is TGTGCCAGCAGCATCGGACAGGGGGCGTTCGCAGATACGCAGTATTTT. Its protein product is CASSIGQGAFADTQYF.

Only one count was recorded for this clone. The chain's CDR3 is CASSSPPAGYYEQYF. For the CDR3, the DNA is TGTGCCAGCAGTTCTCCCCCCGCGGGTTACTACGAGCAGTACTTC. The V call is TRBV28, the J call TRBJ2-7; tentatively, D is TRBD2 (5 bases). V shed 4 bases and J shed 3 bases, with 16 bases lying between them. This CDR3 has 15 amino acids. Germline loops: CDR1 MDHEN, CDR2 SYDVKM.

J is TRBJ1-4 and V is TRBV18, with D unclear. Germline V CDR1 and CDR2: KGHSH, LQKENI. Trimming removed 3 bases at V and 4 bases at J, with 6 bases between. This CDR3 is 13 amino acids long. CDR3 amino acids: CASSPGLNEKLFF. The CDR3 region has the DNA TGTGCCAGCTCACCGGGCCTTAATGAAAAACTGTTTTTT.

The J gene is TRBJ2-5, the V gene TRBV5-6, with a possible D match to TRBD1 (6 bases). This CDR3 comprises 15 residues. Trimming took off 4 bases at V and 2 bases at J, with 15 bases between the two ends. Germline-derived CDR1 and CDR2 are SGHDT and YYEEEE. DNA for the CDR3: TGTGCCAGCAGCCGACGGACAGATCCTCAAGAGACCCAGTACTTC. It translates to CASSRRTDPQETQYF. The complete variable domain, with remaining parts taken from reference TRBV5-6 and TRBJ2-5, reads DAGVTQSPTHLIKTRGQQVTLRCSPKSGHDTVSWYQQALGQGPQFIFQYYEEEERQRGNFPDRFSGHQFPNYSSELNVNALLLGDSALYLCASSRRTDPQETQYFGPGTRLLVL.

The chain joins TRBV6-1 to TRBJ2-2; possibly TRBD2 for D (7 bases). This CDR3 has 16 amino acids. CDR1 and CDR2 from the germline V gene are MNHNS and SASEGT. V lost 4 bases, J lost 0 bases, and 12 bases lay in between. This CDR3 is CASSAAGATNTGELFF. In DNA, the CDR3 is TGTGCCAGCAGTGCGGCGGGGGCTACGAACACCGGGGAGCTGTTTTTT.